These 18 T cell receptor beta chains share one sample of origin, sequenced in a study of post-analysis software for immune sequencing data. Unique molecular identifiers featured in each of the TCR beta cDNA libraries. MiXCR, applied by TCRdb to the PCR reads, yields one record per CDR3 protein. There are around 150,000 distinct CDR3 sequences in the sample; 36% occur only once, and 28% lies in the top ten. The starting material was blood, obtained after autologous hematopoietic stem cell transplantation. The receptors originated from a girl aged 5 to 17 with multiple sclerosis.

This clonotype was counted a single time. The V call is TRBV6-2 or TRBV6-3, the J call TRBJ2-7; unclear D gene. V was cut by 2 bases and J by 3 bases, with 14 bases left in between. CDR1 and CDR2 from the germline V gene are MNHEY and SVGEGT. The CDR3 spans 15 residues. The CDR3 DNA sequence: TGTGCCAGCAGTTACAAGTCTTCGGAGCTCTACGAGCAGTACTTC. Translating it yields CASSYKSSELYEQYF.

This clonotype turned up a few times. This may arise from a read error, as a much more abundant clone is one base away. The chain carries TRBV10-2 and TRBJ2-7; TRBD2 agrees at 7 bases. This CDR3 contains 14 residues. Trimming took 3 bases from V and 3 from J; bases not matched to a gene: 5. Germline loops: CDR1 WSHSY, CDR2 SAAADI. The CDR3 sequence: CASSDGGSSYEQYF. For the CDR3, the DNA is TGCGCCAGCAGTGACGGCGGGAGTAGCTACGAGCAGTACTTC.

The V and J genes are TRBV18 and TRBJ1-2, with 9 bases matching TRBD1. The V gene end was trimmed by 5 bases and the J gene end by 5 bases; junction bases not matched to a gene: 12. Germline loops: CDR1 KGHSH, CDR2 LQKENI. This CDR3 region has 16 residues. CDR3 nucleotide sequence: TGTGCCAGCTCATCAGGACAGGGGAACTCCTGTTATGGCTACACCTTC. It specifies CASSSGQGNSCYGYTF.

This clonotype was seen repeatedly, ten times or more. The chain has TRBV10-3 and TRBJ2-5; D might be TRBD2 (6 bases). This CDR3 contains 14 residues. Between the trimmed V and J ends, which lost 7 bases and 4 bases, there was a span of 16 bases. Germline V gene data show CDR1 as ENHRY and CDR2 as SYGVKD. The CDR3 nucleotides read TGTGCCATCAATTCGGGACTCCGTGGAGAGACCCAGTACTTC. Protein sequence: CAINSGLRGETQYF.

The V and J genes are TRBV3-1 and TRBJ2-1; D is perhaps TRBD1 (8 bases). Germline-derived CDR1 and CDR2 are LGHDT and YNNKEL (reference sequence). There are 15 residues in the CDR3. Between the trimmed V and J ends, which lost 1 base and 8 bases, there was a span of 15 bases. In nucleotides, the CDR3 is TGTGCCAGCAGCCAAGTGAGCGGGACAGGAGATGAGCAGTTCTTC. This codes for CASSQVSGTGDEQFF.

This clonotype was counted at least ten times. This chain joins TRBV27 and TRBJ2-7; 8 bases fit TRBD1. Germline loops: CDR1 MNHEY, CDR2 SMNVEV (reference sequence). Trimming removed 1 base from V and 4 bases from J; junction bases left unmatched: 0. This CDR3 is 13 amino acids long. This CDR3 is CASSLYRGYEQYF. CDR3 nucleotide sequence: TGTGCCAGCAGTTTATACAGGGGGTACGAGCAGTACTTC.

This clonotype was detected only a few times. The J gene is TRBJ2-1, the V gene TRBV24-1; 7 bases match TRBD2. The trim removed 1 base at V and 7 bases at J, leaving 3 bases unmatched. Germline assignment: CDR1 KGHDR and CDR2 SFDVKD. The CDR3 contains 14 residues. The CDR3 nucleotides are TGTGCCACCAGTGATTTTGGGGGAGGGAATGAGCAGTTCTTC. Amino acids: CATSDFGGGNEQFF.

This sequence joins TRBV20-1 and TRBJ2-5; perhaps D is TRBD1 or TRBD2 (5 bases each). V lost 0 bases, J lost 10 bases, and 21 bases lay in between. CDR1 DFQATT and CDR2 SNEGSKA come from the germline V gene (reference sequence). The CDR3 is 15 residues long. This CDR3 reads CSARDTVQSMGDQYF. Written as DNA, the CDR3 is TGCAGTGCTAGAGATACAGTACAGTCAATGGGGGACCAGTACTTC.

This clonotype has only a few counts. This chain connects TRBV28 to TRBJ1-2; no reliable D call. Per germline, CDR1 MDHEN and CDR2 SYDVKM. The CDR3 runs to 14 residues. V shed 3 bases and J shed 2 bases, with 10 bases lying between them. This CDR3 reads CASSFTTPNYGYTF. Here the CDR3 DNA reads TGTGCCAGCAGTTTTACAACACCCAACTATGGCTACACCTTC.

The V and J genes are TRBV15 and TRBJ2-1; 7 nucleotides agree with TRBD2. CDR1 and CDR2 (germline): LNHNV, YYDKDF (reference sequence). This CDR3 has 16 residues. The ends lost 0 bases at V and 4 bases at J; junction bases unmatched: 6. Here the CDR3 DNA reads TGTGCCACCAGCAGAGATCGAGCGGGACCATACAATGAGCAGTTCTTC. This codes for CATSRDRAGPYNEQFF.

The chain recombines TRBV12-3 or TRBV12-4 with TRBJ1-5; 10 bases match TRBD1. This CDR3 comprises 14 residues. Losses at the gene ends were 6 bases for V and 6 bases for J; bases not matched to a gene: 5. As DNA, the CDR3 is TGTGCCAGCAGCCCGACAGGGGGCGGTCAGCCCCAGCATTTT. It yields the protein CASSPTGGGQPQHF.

As for this clonotype: A single base separates this from a much larger clone, so it may be a read error. J is TRBJ1-2 and V is TRBV29-1; the D gene is possibly TRBD1 (5 bases). Germline-derived CDR1 and CDR2 are SQVTM and ANQGSEA. V lost 6 bases, J lost 0 bases, and 14 bases lay in between. CDR3 length: 14 amino acids. CDR3 sequence reads: CSVARAGTNYGYTF. The CDR3 DNA is TGCAGCGTGGCGAGGGCAGGGACTAACTATGGCTACACCTTC.

This clonotype was counted only a few times. The genes are TRBV11-3 and TRBJ2-3; 13 bases are shared with TRBD2. The CDR3 runs 15 residues. The ends lost 1 base at V and 9 bases at J; junction bases unmatched: 4. Germline loops: CDR1 SGHNT, CDR2 YENEEA. The CDR3 loop reads CASSLAGLAGDTQYF. As DNA, the CDR3 is TGTGCCAGCAGCTTAGCCGGACTAGCGGGAGACACGCAGTATTTT.

CDR3 region: CASSAWGSNQPQHF. For the CDR3, the DNA is TGTGCCAGCAGCGCGTGGGGGAGCAATCAGCCCCAGCATTTT. V is TRBV5-6 and J is TRBJ1-5, with D maybe TRBD1 (5 bases). The CDR3 is 14 amino acids. Per germline, CDR1 SGHDT and CDR2 YYEEEE. The V and J ends lost 4 bases and 1 base respectively, with 9 bases between them.

The chain employs TRBV7-2 and TRBJ2-2; possibly TRBD2 for D (6 bases). The CDR3 runs to 14 residues. The V end lost 5 bases, the J end lost 4 bases, and 11 bases lay between the germline ends. Germline CDR1 and CDR2: SGHTA and FQGNSA. The CDR3 sequence is CASSRLGSTGELFF. CDR3 sequence (DNA): TGTGCCAGCAGCCGACTAGGAAGCACCGGGGAGCTGTTTTTT.

This clonotype has just a few counts. The chain recombines TRBV15 with TRBJ2-1; D gene ambiguous. Germline V gives CDR1 LNHNV, CDR2 YYDKDF (reference sequence). CDR3 length: 16 amino acids. Deletions cut 4 bases from V and 1 base from J, with 14 bases between. The DNA of the CDR3 is TGTGCCACCAGCATTTACTTCCTATGGTCCTACAATGAGCAGTTCTTC. Amino acids: CATSIYFLWSYNEQFF.

The chain combines TRBV12-3 or TRBV12-4 with TRBJ2-1, with TRBD2 matching 10 bases. The V gene end was trimmed by 2 bases and the J gene end by 7 bases; junction bases not matched to a gene: 8. This CDR3 is built from 16 residues. The CDR3 reads CASSLRTSGTKNEQFF. Written as DNA, the CDR3 is TGTGCCAGCAGTTTAAGGACTAGCGGAACTAAGAATGAGCAGTTCTTC.

This clonotype was observed a few times. V and J are TRBV5-1 and TRBJ1-1, with D uncertain. V lost 0 bases, J lost 8 bases, and 11 bases lay in between. There are 13 residues in the CDR3. Germline V gene data show CDR1 as SGHRS and CDR2 as YFSETQ. The CDR3 loop is CASSLASATEAFF. DNA for the CDR3: TGCGCCAGCAGCTTGGCGAGTGCCACGGAAGCTTTCTTT.